This T cell receptor beta chain was observed in a study of T cell changes during pregnancy in multiple sclerosis. Profiled with immunoSEQ multiplex PCR; TCRdb holds only in-frame clones, not every one. Of about 60,000 clones listed, about 90% are singletons. J lost 1 base, V lost 3 bases, and 6 bases had no gene match. Germline CDR1 and CDR2: ENHRY and SYGVKD. This CDR3 has 16 amino acids. This TCR was sampled from a female donor with multiple sclerosis, enrolled in a pregnancy study. This chain joins TRBV10-3 and TRBJ1-1, with TRBD1 matching over 9 bases. The specimen comprised CD4+ T cells from peripheral blood mononuclear cells, sampled in the first trimester of pregnancy. Written as DNA, the CDR3 is TGTGCCATCAGTGAAAGGACAGGGGCGACGAACACTGAAGCTTTCTTT. Translation: CAISERTGATNTEAFF.